The present entry profiles one TCR beta chain with its context. In TCRdb, the 5' RACE reads were re-called with MiXCR into one record per CDR3 protein. The table lists 450,000 or so distinct CDR3 sequences, 20% to 30% of them singletons. This sample is drawn from a study of identical twins. Germline CDR1 SGHDN, CDR2 FVKESK. Trimming at V came to 3 bases and at J to 6 bases, leaving 13 bases not matched to a gene. The CDR3 is 17 residues long. These data also formed part of another study, on T cells expressing NK-cell markers.

V and J are TRBV14 and TRBJ2-5; TRBD1 agrees at 10 bases. This TCR derives from a woman younger than 35 in good health. The specimen was CD4+ T cells sorted from blood. CDR3 nucleotide sequence: TGTGCCAGCAGCCACCTGGGACAGGGGTGGCGGGAAAAGACCCAGTACTTC. This codes for CASSHLGQGWREKTQYF.